The 17 T cell receptor beta chains given below trace back to one sample, sequenced in a study of blood T cell repertoires in COVID-19. The protocol was immunoSEQ multiplex PCR, while the TCRdb copy is restricted to in-frame clones and leaves out a portion. This sample yields tens of thousands of clones, of which roughly four fifths are seen a single time; 8.5% to 12% belongs to the top ten. The sequenced sample was peripheral blood. The source is a man aged 55 to 70 with acute or convalescent COVID-19.

J is TRBJ1-1 and V is TRBV28; D perhaps matches TRBD1 (6 bases). Per germline, CDR1 MDHEN and CDR2 SYDVKM. V lost 6 bases and J lost 11, with 28 bases in between. The CDR3 totals 16 residues. CDR3 residues: CASSPGGSGAGELAFF. CDR3 sequence (DNA): TGTGCCAGCAGCCCCGGAGGATCAGGGGCGGGTGAATTGGCTTTCTTT.

The rearrangement links TRBV7-8 to TRBJ2-2; D possibly corresponds to TRBD1 (5 bases). There are 14 residues in the CDR3. The ends were cut back, 1 base at V and 8 bases at J, with 11 bases in the middle. Germline CDR1 SGHVS, CDR2 FQNEAQ. CDR3 residues: CASSLDQGRGELFF. In DNA, the CDR3 is TGTGCCAGCAGCTTAGATCAGGGTAGAGGGGAGCTGTTTTTT.

The chain is built from TRBV30 and TRBJ2-1; D is perhaps TRBD2 (5 bases). CDR3 length equals 11 residues. The germline CDR1 and CDR2 sequences are GTSNPN and SVGIG (reference sequence). Trimming cost V 5 bases and J 10 bases, with 12 bases left between them. The CDR3 sequence: CAWASRAEQFF. Written as DNA, the CDR3 is TGTGCCTGGGCGTCGCGGGCGGAGCAGTTCTTC.

This clone was counted a few times. Other DNA variants within this sample encode the same CDR3. The chain links TRBV4-1 to TRBJ1-5, with a tentative D call TRBD1 (6 bases). V was clipped by 0 bases and J by 6 bases, with 12 bases between them. This CDR3 has 15 residues. Germline lookup yields CDR1 MGHRA and CDR2 YSYEKL. CDR3 sequence (DNA): TGCGCCAGCAGCCAAGATCCCAGGGGAAGTCAGCCCCAGCATTTT. This sequence encodes CASSQDPRGSQPQHF.

This clone was detected once. The J gene is TRBJ2-3, the V gene TRBV7-2; maybe TRBD1 (5 bases). The V and J ends lost 7 bases and 6 bases respectively, with 14 bases between them. CDR1 and CDR2 from the germline V gene are SGHTA and FQGNSA. CDR3 length: 13 residues. The CDR3 spells CASTLGPGDTQYF. CDR3 coding DNA: TGTGCCAGCACCTTGGGCCCAGGGGATACGCAGTATTTT.

V is TRBV6-6 and J is TRBJ1-5, with D uncertain. Trimming took off 5 bases at V and 3 bases at J, with 11 bases between the two ends. Looked up from germline, CDR1 is MNHNY and CDR2 is SVGAGI (reference sequence). The CDR3 is made up of 14 amino acids. The CDR3 region is CASSPAGTNQPQHF. The CDR3 coding sequence is TGTGCCAGCAGTCCCGCAGGAACCAATCAGCCCCAGCATTTT.

V gene TRBV7-2 combines with J gene TRBJ1-1; 7 bases line up with TRBD1. CDR1 and CDR2 from the germline V gene are SGHTA and FQGNSA. The CDR3 covers 14 residues. V gave up 1 base and J gave up 1 base; unmatched junction bases: 0. This CDR3 reads CASSLGQGNTEAFF. The CDR3 DNA reads TGTGCCAGCAGCTTAGGACAGGGGAACACTGAAGCTTTCTTT.

The chain carries TRBV30 and TRBJ2-1; TRBD2 matches at 15 bases. The CDR3 is made up of 15 amino acids. CDR1 and CDR2 from the germline V gene are GTSNPN and SVGIG (reference sequence). V shed 7 bases and J 6 bases; nucleotides not matched to a gene: 7. The chain's CDR3 is CASTGLAGGLNEQFF. The DNA for the CDR3 is TGTGCCTCCACGGGACTAGCGGGGGGCCTCAATGAGCAGTTCTTC. Full variable domain (remainder filled in from reference TRBV30 and TRBJ2-1): SQTIHQWPATLVQPVGSPLSLECTVEGTSNPNLYWYRQAAGRGLQLLFYSVGIGQISSEVPQNLSASRPQDRQFILSSKKLLLSDSGFYLCASTGLAGGLNEQFFGPGTRLTVL.

V and J are TRBV7-2 and TRBJ2-1; D is perhaps TRBD2 (5 bases). Germline-derived CDR1 and CDR2 are SGHTA and FQGNSA. This CDR3 comprises 13 residues. V lost 4 bases to trimming and J lost 6 bases, with 10 bases between them. The DNA of the CDR3 is TGTGCCAGCAGCTCCACTAGGTCCAATGAGCAGTTCTTC. It codes for CASSSTRSNEQFF. The full variable domain, completed using reference TRBV7-2 and TRBJ2-1, is GAGVSQSPSNKVTEKGKDVELRCDPISGHTALYWYRQSLGQGLEFLIYFQGNSAPDKSGLPSDRFSAERTGGSVSTLTIQRTQQEDSAVYLCASSSTRSNEQFFGPGTRLTVL.

This chain joins TRBV2 and TRBJ1-5, with TRBD1 matching 9 bases. J gave up 4 bases and V 6 bases, and 4 bases lay outside the gene matches. Germline CDR1 reads SNHLY; CDR2 reads FYNNEI. CDR3 length: 14 residues. The CDR3 sequence: CASRAGTGNQPQHF. CDR3 nucleotides: TGTGCCAGCAGGGCCGGGACAGGGAATCAGCCCCAGCATTTT.

The gene calls are TRBV6-5 and TRBJ1-1; D is perhaps TRBD1 (5 bases). The CDR3 is 14 residues long. Per the germline V gene, CDR1 is MNHEY and CDR2 is SVGAGI. The ends were cut back, 6 bases at V and 5 bases at J, with 16 bases in the middle. The CDR3 spells CASRAGGAATEAFF. As DNA, the CDR3 is TGTGCCAGCAGGGCGGGAGGGGCGGCTACTGAAGCTTTCTTT.

This clone has just one count. The CDR3 spells CASSLPIVVTDIYF. CDR3 nucleotide sequence: TGTGCCAGCAGCTTGCCAATAGTTGTGACAGACATATATTTT. This chain joins TRBV7-9 and TRBJ1-3; TRBD1 might be the D (5 bases). Germline-derived CDR1 and CDR2 are SEHNR and FQNEAQ (reference sequence). The CDR3 spans 14 residues. V was clipped by 3 bases and J by 12 bases, with 18 bases between them.

This rearrangement joins TRBV6-5 to TRBJ1-6; no clear D gene. Germline CDR1 is MNHEY and CDR2 is SVGAGI. V lost 8 bases and J lost 7, with 12 bases in between. The CDR3 is 13 residues long. CDR3 sequence reads: CASGSEENSPLHF. The CDR3, as DNA: TGTGCCAGCGGCTCCGAGGAAAATTCACCCCTCCACTTT.

This sequence joins TRBV5-8 and TRBJ1-3; 7 bases agree with TRBD1. The CDR3 runs to 14 residues. Per germline, CDR1 SGHTS and CDR2 YDEGEE. V was pared by 3 bases and J by 2 bases, with 2 bases of the junction left unmatched. CDR3 amino acids: CASSYTGAGNTIYF. In DNA form, the CDR3 reads TGTGCCAGCAGCTATACAGGGGCTGGAAACACCATATATTTT.

Regarding this clone: Within the sample, other DNA sequences also encode this same CDR3. This chain joins TRBV12-3 or TRBV12-4 and TRBJ2-7; D unresolved. Trimming pared 3 bases from V and 1 base from J, leaving 7 bases between. The CDR3 length is 13 residues. The chain's CDR3 is CASSFSGSYEQYF. CDR3 nucleotides: TGTGCCAGCAGTTTCTCGGGTTCCTACGAGCAGTACTTC.

The rearrangement links TRBV10-3 to TRBJ2-1, with TRBD2 identical over 8 bases. Germline V gives CDR1 ENHRY, CDR2 SYGVKD. The ends lost 10 bases at V and 1 base at J; junction bases unmatched: 12. The CDR3 contains 16 residues. CDR3 bases: TGTGCCACCCTCGGGAGGGCCCCTCTTTCCTACAATGAGCAGTTCTTC. Translating it yields CATLGRAPLSYNEQFF.

The chain is built from TRBV2 and TRBJ2-7; the D gene is possibly TRBD1 (5 bases). With 6 bases removed from V and 4 bases from J, the gap between germline ends came to 13 bases. Germline V lookup: CDR1 SNHLY, CDR2 FYNNEI. The CDR3 loop spans 13 amino acids. Here the CDR3 DNA reads TGTGCCAGCAGACAGATAGGGGTATACGAGCAGTACTTC. Translated, it gives CASRQIGVYEQYF.